One T cell receptor beta chain is described in this entry. The sample is drawn from a study of blood T cell repertoires in COVID-19. Study at large: Acute and convalescent COVID-19 samples came from the United States, Italy and Spain. The analysed material was cDNA or gDNA that came from T cells, B-cell-depleted T cells, or PBMCs.

Germline lookup yields CDR1 KGHSH and CDR2 LQKENI. Trimming removed 3 bases from V and 0 bases from J, with 5 bases in between. The CDR3 runs 13 residues. Authors' data handling: Amplification with reference gene primers provided the estimates of nucleated cell counts. The repertoire was sequenced with immunoSEQ multiplex PCR; TCRdb's copy has only in-frame clones and lacks some. The V and J calls and clone size are taken from that table; D and trimming were inferred from the DNA. The table records about 22,000 clones, roughly 83% of them present only once. The source is a man older than 75 with active or convalescent COVID-19. The rearrangement uses TRBV18 and TRBJ1-1, with no clear D. The sequenced material came from peripheral blood. The DNA of the CDR3 is TGTGCCAGCTCACCGTCTTTGAACACTGAAGCTTTCTTT. It translates to CASSPSLNTEAFF.